The 19 T cell receptor beta chains listed next were all sequenced from one sample in a study of blood T cell repertoires in COVID-19. Data came from immunoSEQ multiplex PCR; TCRdb stores just in-frame clones and leaves some out. Among some 170,000 clones, about 70% were seen once, and the ten largest hold roughly 8.8%. Input material: peripheral blood. The receptors come from a woman in her fifties or sixties with active or convalescent COVID-19.

The chain has TRBV4-3 and TRBJ1-3; D is uncertain. CDR1 and CDR2 (germline): LGHNA, YSLEER. V lost 2 bases and J 9 bases, leaving 8 bases between the germline ends. The CDR3 is made up of 12 amino acids. As DNA, the CDR3 is TGCGCCAGCAGCCAAACCCCAGGCACCATATATTTT. This translates into CASSQTPGTIYF.

CDR3: CASSTLGDRDTQYF. The CDR3 nucleotides read TGTGCCAGTAGTACCCTGGGAGACCGTGATACGCAGTATTTT. The rearrangement uses TRBV19 and TRBJ2-3; tentative D call: TRBD2 (5 bases). This CDR3 has 14 amino acids. In germline, CDR1 is LNHDA, CDR2 SQIVND (reference sequence). V was clipped by 4 bases and J by 6 bases, with 14 bases between them.

This chain uses TRBV5-8 with TRBJ1-5; TRBD1 matches 7 bases. Germline V CDR1 and CDR2: SGHTS, YDEGEE. The CDR3 length is 13 residues. V lost 5 bases, J lost 4 bases, and 3 bases stayed unmatched. DNA for the CDR3: TGTGCCAGCAGTGGGACAGCAAATCAGCCCCAGCATTTT. This encodes CASSGTANQPQHF.

The chain links TRBV30 to TRBJ1-1; D may be TRBD1 (5 bases). V dropped 5 bases and J dropped 7 bases, with 14 bases sitting between them. The CDR3 length is 12 residues. Germline V CDR1 and CDR2: GTSNPN, SVGIG (reference sequence). The CDR3 reads CAWGRRQIEAFF. In DNA form, the CDR3 reads TGTGCCTGGGGGAGACGACAGATTGAAGCTTTCTTT. The variable domain in full, with the rest retrieved from reference TRBV30 and TRBJ1-1, is SQTIHQWPATLVQPVGSPLSLECTVEGTSNPNLYWYRQAAGRGLQLLFYSVGIGQISSEVPQNLSASRPQDRQFILSSKKLLLSDSGFYLCAWGRRQIEAFFGQGTRLTVV.

CDR3 sequence (DNA): TGTGCCAGCAGCTTCGGACAAAGGTCCTCACCCCTCCACTTT. It yields the protein CASSFGQRSSPLHF. The rearrangement links TRBV3-1 (or the pseudogene TRBV3-2) to TRBJ1-6; D perhaps matches TRBD1 (5 bases). Germline assignment: CDR1 LGHDT and CDR2 YNNKEL (reference sequence). The CDR3 totals 14 residues. V shed 5 bases and J shed 10 bases, with 15 bases lying between them.

The V gene is TRBV11-2, the J gene TRBJ2-3; 8 nucleotides align to TRBD2. CDR3 length: 17 amino acids. Unmatched junction bases numbered 8, after V lost 1 base and J lost 2 bases. CDR1 and CDR2 from the germline V gene are SGHAT and FQNNGV. As DNA, the CDR3 is TGTGCCAGCAGCTTAGGCCAGCGGGAGCTTCTCACAGATACGCAGTATTTT. It encodes CASSLGQRELLTDTQYF.

The rearrangement uses TRBV11-2 and TRBJ1-1; 7 nucleotides agree with TRBD1. The germline V gene has CDR1 SGHAT and CDR2 FQNNGV. Trimming at V came to 5 bases and at J to 3 bases, leaving 3 bases not matched to a gene. The CDR3 has 13 amino acids. DNA of the CDR3: TGTGCCAGCAGCCCTCAGGGGGACACTGAAGCTTTCTTT. Translation gives CASSPQGDTEAFF.

The rearrangement uses TRBV9 and TRBJ1-1, with 8 nucleotides matching TRBD1. CDR3 length: 16 amino acids. The V gene end was trimmed by 0 bases and the J gene end by 3 bases; junction bases not matched to a gene: 7. Germline V gene sequence: CDR1 SGDLS, CDR2 YYNGEE. The CDR3 bases are TGTGCCAGCAGCGTAGCTCAGGACAGGGCGGACACTGAAGCTTTCTTT. This translates into CASSVAQDRADTEAFF.

V is TRBV5-1 and J is TRBJ2-1; maybe TRBD2 (7 bases). The CDR3 loop spans 16 amino acids. Per the germline V gene, CDR1 is SGHRS and CDR2 is YFSETQ. The germline V and J ends were trimmed by 0 bases and 4 bases, with 14 bases remaining between them. The CDR3 DNA reads TGCGCCAGCAGCTTGGTGTCGGGGGGCCTATACAATGAGCAGTTCTTC. It translates to CASSLVSGGLYNEQFF.

The rearrangement joins TRBV19 to TRBJ2-7; 8 positions agree with TRBD1. The CDR3 totals 14 residues. J lost 6 bases, V lost 3 bases, and 7 bases had no gene match. Germline assignment: CDR1 LNHDA and CDR2 SQIVND (reference sequence). CDR3 amino acids: CASSMDRESVEQYF. The DNA of the CDR3 is TGTGCCAGTAGTATGGACAGGGAATCCGTCGAGCAGTACTTC.

The chain carries TRBV12-3 or TRBV12-4 and TRBJ1-5; D not resolved. V lost 6 bases and J lost 2, with 8 bases in between. The length of the CDR3 is 13 residues. The CDR3, as DNA: TGTGCCAGCAGCCCTCAGGGCAATCAGCCCCAGCATTTT. The encoded protein is CASSPQGNQPQHF.

The chain has TRBV5-1 and TRBJ1-1, with TRBD1 identical over 8 bases. Germline CDR1 is SGHRS and CDR2 is YFSETQ. This CDR3 has 14 residues. Germline trimming cut 2 bases from V and 4 bases from J; bases unmatched to any gene: 4. Here the CDR3 DNA reads TGCGCCAGCAGCTTTCTCACAGGGGGCACTGAAGCTTTCTTT. The encoded protein is CASSFLTGGTEAFF.

The chain links TRBV19 to TRBJ2-2, with 7 bases matching TRBD1. The V gene end was trimmed by 8 bases and the J gene end by 7 bases; junction bases not matched to a gene: 10. Germline V CDR1 and CDR2: LNHDA, SQIVND (reference sequence). The CDR3 sequence is 14 residues long. The CDR3 protein is CASDHRGVSGELFF. CDR3 in DNA: TGTGCCAGTGATCACAGGGGAGTGAGCGGGGAGCTGTTTTTT.

The genes are TRBV7-2 and TRBJ2-1, with 8 nucleotides matching TRBD2. V trimming: 4 bases; J trimming: 5 bases; junction bases outside the gene matches: 7. The CDR3 is 15 residues long. The germline V gene has CDR1 SGHTA and CDR2 FQGNSA. The DNA for the CDR3 is TGTGCCAGCAGCTCGGGGGGGGCCGAGAACAATGAGCAGTTCTTC. It specifies CASSSGGAENNEQFF.

The chain links TRBV2 to TRBJ1-2, with 7 bases identical to TRBD1. The germline CDR1 and CDR2 sequences are SNHLY and FYNNEI. Trimming took 3 bases from V and 1 from J; bases not matched to a gene: 5. CDR3 length: 15 amino acids. The DNA for the CDR3 is TGTGCCAGCAGTGAGAGGACAGGCTATAACTATGGCTACACCTTC. Amino acid sequence: CASSERTGYNYGYTF.

The chain employs TRBV6-1 and TRBJ1-2; tentatively, D is TRBD1 (5 bases). V lost 1 base and J lost 4, with 10 bases in between. The CDR3 has 14 amino acids. Germline V gene lookup returns CDR1 MNHNS and CDR2 SASEGT. The CDR3 nucleotides read TGTGCCAGCAGTGAAGTCGGCGGGGGCTATGGCTACACCTTC. Its translation: CASSEVGGGYGYTF.

The rearrangement links TRBV27 to TRBJ1-2, with no clear D. V was trimmed by 2 bases and J by 3 bases, leaving 7 bases between them. The CDR3 runs to 13 residues. Germline values: CDR1 MNHEY, CDR2 SMNVEV (reference sequence). The CDR3 loop is CASSLNSYYGYTF. CDR3 nucleotide sequence: TGTGCCAGCAGTTTAAACAGCTACTATGGCTACACCTTC.

This clone is a singleton in its sample. This chain connects TRBV11-2 to TRBJ2-3, with D uncertain. CDR1 and CDR2 from the germline V gene are SGHAT and FQNNGV. This CDR3 spans 13 amino acids. V was cut by 3 bases and J by 4 bases, with 8 bases left in between. The CDR3 reads CASSLEPPDTQYF. The CDR3, as DNA: TGTGCCAGCAGCTTGGAGCCCCCAGATACGCAGTATTTT.

The chain carries TRBV7-6 and TRBJ1-5; 10 positions match TRBD1. The CDR3 runs 15 residues. Trimming took 4 bases from V and 2 from J; bases not matched to a gene: 2. Germline CDR1 reads SGHVS; CDR2 reads FNYEAQ. The CDR3, as DNA: TGTGCCAGCAGCTCCGGGACAGGGGGCAATCAGCCCCAGCATTTT. Protein sequence: CASSSGTGGNQPQHF.